These 27 T cell receptor beta chains share one sample of origin, sequenced in a study of blood T cell repertoires in COVID-19. Here immunoSEQ multiplex PCR was the method, and the copy in TCRdb shows in-frame clones only, minus some. Here the sample spans a few hundred thousand clones, approximately 85% being singletons. The sequenced sample consisted of PBMCs or T cells enriched from blood (not recorded which). The receptors originated from a woman aged 30 to 39 who had recovered from COVID-19.

This clone was counted a few times. J is TRBJ1-5 and V is TRBV5-5, with TRBD1 matching over 8 bases. CDR1 and CDR2 from the germline V gene are SGHKS and YYEKEE (reference sequence). The CDR3 extends over 14 amino acids. V shed 4 bases, J shed 7 bases, and the junction held 7 bases outside the gene matches. CDR3 residues: CASSPQGVWQPQHF. CDR3 sequence (DNA): TGTGCCAGCAGCCCACAGGGGGTTTGGCAGCCCCAGCATTTT. The full variable domain, in which reference TRBV5-5 and TRBJ1-5 provide the parts outside the CDR3, is DAGVTQSPTHLIKTRGQQVTLRCSPISGHKSVSWYQQVLGQGPQFIFQYYEKEERGRGNFPDRFSARQFPNYSSELNVNALLLGDSALYLCASSPQGVWQPQHFGDGTRLSIL.

V and J are TRBV2 and TRBJ1-4; the D gene is possibly TRBD1 (5 bases). Trimming cost V 4 bases and J 5 bases, with 8 bases left between them. Germline assignment: CDR1 SNHLY and CDR2 FYNNEI. The CDR3 contains 13 residues. The CDR3 protein is CASSGQSNEKLFF. In DNA form, the CDR3 reads TGTGCCAGCAGTGGACAGAGCAATGAAAAACTGTTTTTT.

The J gene is TRBJ2-2, the V gene TRBV14; 12 positions agree with TRBD1. This CDR3 has 21 residues. Germline V gene data show CDR1 as SGHDN and CDR2 as FVKESK. Unmatched junction bases numbered 16, after V lost 1 base and J lost 4 bases. The CDR3 reads CASSQGARDRGRVGSTGELFF. The DNA for the CDR3 is TGTGCCAGCAGCCAAGGAGCGCGGGACAGGGGGCGAGTTGGTAGCACCGGGGAGCTGTTTTTT.

J is TRBJ2-3 and V is TRBV7-9, with a tentative D call TRBD2 (5 bases). This CDR3 has 15 residues. Trimming shortened V by 1 base and J by 5 bases, and 13 bases separated the two germline ends. Germline V gives CDR1 SEHNR, CDR2 FQNEAQ (reference sequence). In DNA form, the CDR3 reads TGTGCCAGCAGCTTAGTTGTGGGAGAAGGAGATACGCAGTATTTT. Amino acids: CASSLVVGEGDTQYF.

This clone was seen just once. The chain links TRBV6-5 to TRBJ1-1; D gene unclear. The V gene lost 7 bases and the J gene lost 11 bases, with 17 bases spanning the gap. The CDR3 runs 12 residues. Germline V lookup: CDR1 MNHEY, CDR2 SVGAGI. CDR3 coding DNA: TGTGCCAGCAAGTTGGCAGGAGCGGCGGCTTTCTTT. Its translation: CASKLAGAAAFF.

This clone was picked up a small number of times. J is TRBJ2-7 and V is TRBV30; D may be TRBD1 (6 bases). Germline V lookup: CDR1 GTSNPN, CDR2 SVGIG (reference sequence). V was shortened by 8 bases and J by 1 base, with 18 bases between the two germline ends. This CDR3 region has 14 residues. Here the CDR3 DNA reads TGTGCCGCTAGGTTCCGGGACATTTCCTACGAGCAGTACTTC. Amino acids: CAARFRDISYEQYF.

J is TRBJ1-1 and V is TRBV28; 9 nucleotides agree with TRBD1. Germline V gives CDR1 MDHEN, CDR2 SYDVKM. The CDR3 has 14 residues. V shed 6 bases, J shed 6 bases, and the junction held 8 bases outside the gene matches. CDR3 in DNA: TGTGCCAGCAGATTGCCGGGACAGGGACCTGAAGCTTTCTTT. Its protein product is CASRLPGQGPEAFF.

J is TRBJ2-1 and V is TRBV15; TRBD2 aligns across 9 bases. The CDR3 is made up of 16 amino acids. CDR1 is LNHNV and CDR2 is YYDKDF in the germline V gene (reference sequence). J was trimmed by 1 base and V by 5 bases; bases with no gene match: 6. The CDR3 DNA follows: TGTGCCACCAGCGCTAGCGGGAATCCTTCCTACAATGAGCAGTTCTTC. As protein: CATSASGNPSYNEQFF. The variable domain in full, with the rest retrieved from reference TRBV15 and TRBJ2-1, is DAMVIQNPRYQVTQFGKPVTLSCSQTLNHNVMYWYQQKSSQAPKLLFHYYDKDFNNEADTPDNFQSRRPNTSFCFLDIRSPGLGDTAMYLCATSASGNPSYNEQFFGPGTRLTVL.

The genes are TRBV5-4 and TRBJ1-6; D call uncertain. Germline V gene lookup returns CDR1 SGHNT and CDR2 YYREEE (reference sequence). The CDR3 runs 14 residues. V lost 1 base, J lost 5 bases, and 7 bases lay in between. The CDR3 here is CASSLYRNNSPLHF. CDR3 nucleotides: TGTGCCAGCAGCTTGTACAGAAATAATTCACCCCTCCACTTT.

The V gene is TRBV5-1, the J gene TRBJ1-1; D perhaps matches TRBD1 (5 bases). Between the trimmed V and J ends, which lost 7 bases and 6 bases, there was a span of 10 bases. The CDR3 length is 11 residues. Germline V gene lookup returns CDR1 SGHRS and CDR2 YFSETQ. CDR3 amino acids: CASHLGAEAFF. The CDR3 DNA is TGCGCCAGCCATCTAGGGGCTGAAGCTTTCTTT.

V and J are TRBV4-2 and TRBJ1-3; no clear D. This CDR3 has 17 amino acids. The V gene's germline CDR1 is LGHNA and CDR2 YNFKEQ. Trimming took 0 bases from V and 0 from J, leaving 12 bases between them. The CDR3 DNA reads TGTGCCAGCAGCCAAGATGCGTCCCGCTACTCTGGAAACACCATATATTTT. It translates to CASSQDASRYSGNTIYF.

V usage is TRBV19 and J usage is TRBJ1-5, with a weak D call TRBD1 (5 bases). The CDR3 is made up of 17 amino acids. CDR1 and CDR2 (germline): LNHDA, SQIVND (reference sequence). V was cut by 3 bases and J by 8 bases, with 23 bases left in between. For the CDR3, the DNA is TGTGCCAGTAGTATTCTCGCGGTCGGCGGGGGGTTAGAGCCCCAGCATTTT. It encodes CASSILAVGGGLEPQHF.

The chain employs TRBV19 and TRBJ1-3, with unresolved D. Trimming pared 2 bases from V and 2 bases from J, leaving 7 bases between. The CDR3 totals 14 residues. Germline-derived CDR1 and CDR2 are LNHDA and SQIVND (reference sequence). CDR3 sequence: CASSITATGNTIYF. DNA of the CDR3: TGTGCCAGTAGTATAACAGCTACTGGAAACACCATATATTTT. Variable domain in full (rest from reference TRBV19 and TRBJ1-3): DGGITQSPKYLFRKEGQNVTLSCEQNLNHDAMYWYRQDPGQGLRLIYYSQIVNDFQKGDIAEGYSVSREKKESFPLTVTSAQKNPTAFYLCASSITATGNTIYFGEGSWLTVV.

CDR3 sequence: CATSPGQSGETQYF. DNA for the CDR3: TGTGCCACCAGTCCCGGACAGTCAGGAGAGACCCAGTACTTC. The chain links TRBV24-1 to TRBJ2-5; the D gene is possibly TRBD1 (6 bases). CDR3 length equals 14 residues. V shed 6 bases and J shed 4 bases, with 14 bases lying between them. CDR1 KGHDR and CDR2 SFDVKD come from the germline V gene.

This clone was detected once. The chain uses TRBV9 and TRBJ2-7; 8 nucleotides line up with TRBD1. This CDR3 comprises 17 residues. Unmatched junction bases numbered 15, after V lost 1 base and J lost 6 bases. CDR1 is SGDLS, CDR2 YYNGEE, per germline. Written as DNA, the CDR3 is TGTGCCAGCAGCGTAAGGGTGGGGACAGGAAGATTCGCCGAGCAGTACTTC. This gives the protein CASSVRVGTGRFAEQYF. The complete variable domain, with remaining parts taken from reference TRBV9 and TRBJ2-7, reads DSGVTQTPKHLITATGQRVTLRCSPRSGDLSVYWYQQSLDQGLQFLIQYYNGEERAKGNILERFSAQQFPDLHSELNLSSLELGDSALYFCASSVRVGTGRFAEQYFGPGTRLTVT.

This clone has a single count. The gene calls are TRBV10-3 and TRBJ1-1; D gene unclear. Deletions cut 8 bases from V and 2 bases from J, with 9 bases between. This CDR3 comprises 12 residues. The germline CDR1 and CDR2 sequences are ENHRY and SYGVKD. The CDR3 sequence: CAIAELNTEAFF. The CDR3, as DNA: TGTGCCATCGCTGAGTTAAACACTGAAGCTTTCTTT.

The chain couples TRBV7-2 to TRBJ2-1; D remains ambiguous. This CDR3 spans 13 amino acids. Germline V gives CDR1 SGHTA, CDR2 FQGNSA. V was pared by 1 base and J by 10 bases, with 11 bases between. The CDR3 is CASSLGAQAEQFF. DNA of the CDR3: TGTGCCAGCAGCTTAGGGGCCCAGGCCGAGCAGTTCTTC.

CDR3 coding DNA: TGTGCCAGCAGCGTAGGCCGACAGGGACCGCGGGCTAATGAAAAACTGTTTTTT. Its translation: CASSVGRQGPRANEKLFF. This chain joins TRBV9 and TRBJ1-4, with 7 bases aligning to TRBD1. The CDR3 loop spans 18 amino acids. The J segment lost 3 bases and the V segment lost 0 bases, leaving 11 bases of the junction unmatched. Germline V gives CDR1 SGDLS, CDR2 YYNGEE.

The CDR3 nucleotides read TGTGCCAGCAGTTTTTCGGGAGTTTTCGATGGCTACACCTTC. It encodes CASSFSGVFDGYTF. The J gene is TRBJ1-2, the V gene TRBV28; D gene unclear. The V end lost 3 bases, the J end lost 6 bases, and 14 bases lay between the germline ends. There are 14 residues in the CDR3. Germline loops: CDR1 MDHEN, CDR2 SYDVKM.

The chain combines TRBV7-9 with TRBJ2-7; 7 bases are a match to TRBD1. This CDR3 is 12 amino acids long. V lost 11 bases and J lost 7; bases outside the gene matches: 11. Looked up from germline, CDR1 is SEHNR and CDR2 is FQNEAQ (reference sequence). The CDR3 region has the DNA TGTGCCGTGCGGCAGGGGGTGAGTGAGCAGTACTTC. Its protein product is CAVRQGVSEQYF.

J is TRBJ2-1 and V is TRBV6-5; TRBD2 might be the D (6 bases). This CDR3 comprises 15 residues. Trimming cost V 0 bases and J 5 bases, with 11 bases left between them. Germline V gene data show CDR1 as MNHEY and CDR2 as SVGAGI. The CDR3 sequence is CASSYSPSVDNEQFF. CDR3 coding DNA: TGTGCCAGCAGTTACTCGCCTAGCGTAGACAATGAGCAGTTCTTC.

This chain joins TRBV18 and TRBJ1-3; 7 nucleotides align to TRBD1. The V gene's germline CDR1 is KGHSH and CDR2 LQKENI. The CDR3 is 15 residues long. V was clipped by 5 bases and J by 0 bases; unmatched bases: 4. The DNA for the CDR3 is TGTGCCAGCTCAATACAGGGGATCTCTGGAAACACCATATATTTT. Encoded protein: CASSIQGISGNTIYF.

This clone showed up just a few times. V usage is TRBV6-4 and J usage is TRBJ1-2; D unresolved. Germline V CDR1 and CDR2: MRHNA, SNTAGT. CDR3 length: 14 residues. Trimming took off 5 bases at V and 3 bases at J, with 13 bases between the two ends. Here the CDR3 reads CASSYGPGDYGYTF. In DNA, the CDR3 is TGTGCCAGCAGTTACGGGCCGGGAGACTATGGCTACACCTTC.

V usage is TRBV7-3 and J usage is TRBJ1-1; D may be TRBD1 (6 bases). The CDR3 contains 16 residues. Between the trimmed V and J ends, which lost 2 bases and 1 base, there was a span of 14 bases. The germline CDR1 and CDR2 sequences are SGHTA and FQGTGA. CDR3 in amino acids: CASSLFSGARNTEAFF. As DNA, the CDR3 is TGTGCCAGCAGCTTATTCTCAGGGGCCAGGAACACTGAAGCTTTCTTT.

This chain's CDR3 is CASGWEKQYF. The CDR3 DNA reads TGTGCCAGCGGGTGGGAGAAGCAGTACTTC. This chain joins TRBV6-5 and TRBJ2-7; the D gene is possibly TRBD2 (5 bases). The CDR3 loop spans 10 amino acids. Germline V gene data show CDR1 as MNHEY and CDR2 as SVGAGI. V was shortened by 8 bases and J by 8 bases, with 10 bases between the two germline ends.

This sequence joins TRBV9 and TRBJ1-1; 8 bases agree with TRBD1. The germline gives CDR1 SGDLS, CDR2 YYNGEE. The CDR3 length is 15 residues. The V gene end was trimmed by 5 bases and the J gene end by 1 base; junction bases not matched to a gene: 7. The CDR3 coding sequence is TGTGCCAGCAGAAGGACAGGGTTTGCGAACACTGAAGCTTTCTTT. Protein sequence: CASRRTGFANTEAFF.

This clone was counted ten times or more. J is TRBJ2-3 and V is TRBV6-4; TRBD1 matches at 7 bases. The CDR3 has 14 amino acids. V trimming: 2 bases; J trimming: 1 base; junction bases outside the gene matches: 0. Germline CDR1 is MRHNA and CDR2 is SNTAGT. CDR3 protein: CASSDTGGTDTQYF. CDR3 nucleotides: TGTGCCAGCAGTGACACAGGGGGCACAGATACGCAGTATTTT.